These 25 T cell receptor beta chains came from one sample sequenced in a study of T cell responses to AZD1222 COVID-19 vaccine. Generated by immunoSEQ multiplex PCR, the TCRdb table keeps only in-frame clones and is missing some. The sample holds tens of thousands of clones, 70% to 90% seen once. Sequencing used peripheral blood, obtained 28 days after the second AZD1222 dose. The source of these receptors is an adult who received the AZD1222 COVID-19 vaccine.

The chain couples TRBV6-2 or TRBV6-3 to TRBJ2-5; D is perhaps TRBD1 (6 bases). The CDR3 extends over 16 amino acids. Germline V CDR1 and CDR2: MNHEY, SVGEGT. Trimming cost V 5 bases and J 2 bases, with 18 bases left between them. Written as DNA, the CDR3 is TGTGCCAGCAGTCTCAACCCGGACAGTCCACAAGAGACCCAGTACTTC. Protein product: CASSLNPDSPQETQYF.

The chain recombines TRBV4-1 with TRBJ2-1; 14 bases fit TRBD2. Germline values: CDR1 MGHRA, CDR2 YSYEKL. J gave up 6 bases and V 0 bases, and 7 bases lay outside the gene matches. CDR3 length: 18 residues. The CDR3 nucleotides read TGCGCCAGCAGCCAAGATAAGGGGACTAGCGGGAGTCTCAATGAGCAGTTCTTC. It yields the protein CASSQDKGTSGSLNEQFF.

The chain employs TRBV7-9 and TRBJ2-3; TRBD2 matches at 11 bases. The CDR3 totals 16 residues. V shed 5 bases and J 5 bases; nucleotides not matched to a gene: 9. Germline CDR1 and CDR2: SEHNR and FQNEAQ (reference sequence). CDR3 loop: CASSIRTSGPGDTQYF. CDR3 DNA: TGTGCCAGCAGCATCCGGACTAGCGGGCCGGGAGATACGCAGTATTTT.

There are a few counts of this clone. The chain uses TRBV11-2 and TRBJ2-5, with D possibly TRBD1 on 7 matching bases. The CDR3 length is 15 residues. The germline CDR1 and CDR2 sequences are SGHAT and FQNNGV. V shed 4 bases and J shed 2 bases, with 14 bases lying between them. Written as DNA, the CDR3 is TGTGCCAGCAGCTCGACAGGGACTTCTCAAGAGACCCAGTACTTC. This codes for CASSSTGTSQETQYF.

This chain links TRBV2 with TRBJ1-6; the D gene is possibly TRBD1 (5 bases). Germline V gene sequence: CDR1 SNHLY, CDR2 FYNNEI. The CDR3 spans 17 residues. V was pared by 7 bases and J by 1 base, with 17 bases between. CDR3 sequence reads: CASTLIQGGSYNSPLHF. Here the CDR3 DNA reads TGTGCCAGCACCCTGATCCAGGGAGGTTCCTATAATTCACCCCTCCACTTT.

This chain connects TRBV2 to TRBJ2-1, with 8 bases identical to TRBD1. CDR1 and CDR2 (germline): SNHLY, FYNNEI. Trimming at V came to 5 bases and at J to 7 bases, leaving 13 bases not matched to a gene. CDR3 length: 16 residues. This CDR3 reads CASSSLQGAKLNEQFF. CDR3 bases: TGTGCCAGCAGTTCTCTCCAGGGGGCTAAATTGAATGAGCAGTTCTTC.

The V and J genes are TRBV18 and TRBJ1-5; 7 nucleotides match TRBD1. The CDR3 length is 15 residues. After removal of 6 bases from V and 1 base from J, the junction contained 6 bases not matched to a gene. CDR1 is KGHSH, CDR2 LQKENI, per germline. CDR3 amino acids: CASSLTGASNQPQHF. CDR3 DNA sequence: TGTGCCAGCTCGCTTACAGGGGCAAGCAATCAGCCCCAGCATTTT.

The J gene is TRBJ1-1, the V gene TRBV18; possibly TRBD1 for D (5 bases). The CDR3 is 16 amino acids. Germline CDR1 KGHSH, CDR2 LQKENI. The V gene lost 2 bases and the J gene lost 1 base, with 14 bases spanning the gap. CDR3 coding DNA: TGTGCCAGCTCACCATCGCGGGGGGAACCGAACACTGAAGCTTTCTTT. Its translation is CASSPSRGEPNTEAFF. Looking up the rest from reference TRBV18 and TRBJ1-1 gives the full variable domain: NAGVMQNPRHLVRRRGQEARLRCSPMKGHSHVYWYRQLPEEGLKFMVYLQKENIIDESGMPKERFSAEFPKEGPSILRIQQVVRGDSAAYFCASSPSRGEPNTEAFFGQGTRLTVV.

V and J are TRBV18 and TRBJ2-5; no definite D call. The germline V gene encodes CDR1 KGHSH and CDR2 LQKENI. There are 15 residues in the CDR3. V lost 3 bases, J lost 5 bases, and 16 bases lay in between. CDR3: CASSPGPAERETQYF. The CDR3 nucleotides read TGTGCCAGCTCACCTGGCCCCGCCGAGAGGGAGACCCAGTACTTC.

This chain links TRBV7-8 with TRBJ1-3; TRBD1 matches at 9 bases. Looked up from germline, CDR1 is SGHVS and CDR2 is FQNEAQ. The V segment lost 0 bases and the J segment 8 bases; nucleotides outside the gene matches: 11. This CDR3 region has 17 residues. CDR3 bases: TGTGCCAGCAGCTTAGCGGCCCCGAAACAGGGGGCATACACCATATATTTT. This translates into CASSLAAPKQGAYTIYF.

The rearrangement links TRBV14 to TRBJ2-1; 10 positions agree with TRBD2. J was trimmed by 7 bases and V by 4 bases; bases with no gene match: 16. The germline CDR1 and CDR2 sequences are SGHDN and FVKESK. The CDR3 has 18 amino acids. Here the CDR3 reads CASSLTPWTSGFGNEQFF. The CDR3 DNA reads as TGTGCCAGCAGCCTCACCCCTTGGACTAGCGGTTTTGGAAATGAGCAGTTCTTC.

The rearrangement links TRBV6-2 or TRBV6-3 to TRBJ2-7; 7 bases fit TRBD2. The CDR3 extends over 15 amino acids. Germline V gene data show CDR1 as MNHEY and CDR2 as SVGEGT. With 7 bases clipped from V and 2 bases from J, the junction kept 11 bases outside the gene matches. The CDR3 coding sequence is TGTGCCAGCACCCCAAACGGCGGGAGTCCCTACGAGCAGTACTTC. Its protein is CASTPNGGSPYEQYF.

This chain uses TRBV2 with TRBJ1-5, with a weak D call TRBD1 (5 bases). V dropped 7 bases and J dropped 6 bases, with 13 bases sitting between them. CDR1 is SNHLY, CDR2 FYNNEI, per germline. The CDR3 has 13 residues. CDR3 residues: CASKGAGRQPQHF. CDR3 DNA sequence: TGTGCCAGCAAGGGCGCAGGGCGTCAGCCCCAGCATTTT.

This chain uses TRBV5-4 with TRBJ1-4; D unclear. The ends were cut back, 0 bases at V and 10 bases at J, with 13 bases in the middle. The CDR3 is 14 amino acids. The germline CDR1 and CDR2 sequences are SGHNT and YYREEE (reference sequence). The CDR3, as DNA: TGTGCCAGCAGCTTGGATGGCGGGGAGGGAAAACTGTTTTTT. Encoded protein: CASSLDGGEGKLFF.

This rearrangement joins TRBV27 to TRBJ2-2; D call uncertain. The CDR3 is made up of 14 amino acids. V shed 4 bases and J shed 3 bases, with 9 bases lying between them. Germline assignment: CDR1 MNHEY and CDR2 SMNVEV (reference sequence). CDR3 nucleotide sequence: TGTGCCAGCAGTTCAACGACTTACACCGGGGAGCTGTTTTTT. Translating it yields CASSSTTYTGELFF.

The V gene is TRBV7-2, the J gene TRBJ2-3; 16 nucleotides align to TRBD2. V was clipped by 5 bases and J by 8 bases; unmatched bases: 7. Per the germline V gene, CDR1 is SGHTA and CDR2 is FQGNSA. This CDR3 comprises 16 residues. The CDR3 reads CASSPAGTSGRVTQYF. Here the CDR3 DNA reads TGTGCCAGCAGCCCAGCCGGGACTAGCGGGAGGGTTACGCAGTATTTT.

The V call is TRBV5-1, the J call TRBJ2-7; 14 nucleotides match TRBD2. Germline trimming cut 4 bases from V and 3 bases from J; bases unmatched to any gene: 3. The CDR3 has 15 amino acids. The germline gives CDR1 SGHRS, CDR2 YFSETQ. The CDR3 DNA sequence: TGCGCCAGCAGCATGGGACTAGCGGGGGTCTACGAGCAGTACTTC. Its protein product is CASSMGLAGVYEQYF. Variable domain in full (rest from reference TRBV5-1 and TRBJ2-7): KAGVTQTPRYLIKTRGQQVTLSCSPISGHRSVSWYQQTPGQGLQFLFEYFSETQRNKGNFPGRFSGRQFSNSRSEMNVSTLELGDSALYLCASSMGLAGVYEQYFGPGTRLTVT.

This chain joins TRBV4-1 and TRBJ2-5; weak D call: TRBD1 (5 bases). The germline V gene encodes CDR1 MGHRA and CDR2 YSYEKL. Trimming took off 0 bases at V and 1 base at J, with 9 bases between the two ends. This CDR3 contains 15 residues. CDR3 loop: CASSQDQGSQETQYF. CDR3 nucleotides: TGCGCCAGCAGCCAAGATCAGGGCAGCCAAGAGACCCAGTACTTC.

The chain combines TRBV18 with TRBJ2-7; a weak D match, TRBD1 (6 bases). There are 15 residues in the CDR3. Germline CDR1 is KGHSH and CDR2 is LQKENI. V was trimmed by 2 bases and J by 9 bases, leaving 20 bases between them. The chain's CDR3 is CASSPGGQPMGWQYF. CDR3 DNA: TGTGCCAGCTCACCAGGGGGCCAACCCATGGGCTGGCAGTACTTC.

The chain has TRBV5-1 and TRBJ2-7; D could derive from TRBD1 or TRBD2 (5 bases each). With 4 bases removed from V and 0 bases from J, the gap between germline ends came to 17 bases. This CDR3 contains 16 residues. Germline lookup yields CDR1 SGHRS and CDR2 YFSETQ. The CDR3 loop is CASSRTGGRASYEQYF. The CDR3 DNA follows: TGCGCCAGCAGCAGAACAGGAGGTCGCGCCTCCTACGAGCAGTACTTC.

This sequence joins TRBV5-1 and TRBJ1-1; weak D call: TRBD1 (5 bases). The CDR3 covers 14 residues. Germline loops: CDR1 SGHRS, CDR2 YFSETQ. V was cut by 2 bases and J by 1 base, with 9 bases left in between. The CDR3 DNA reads TGCGCCAGCAGCTTCGGGGACGCGAACACTGAAGCTTTCTTT. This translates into CASSFGDANTEAFF.

As DNA, the CDR3 is TGTGCCAGCAGCTCTCCTCTCATCCGGCCCAATGAGCAGTTCTTC. It translates to CASSSPLIRPNEQFF. V gene TRBV5-6 combines with J gene TRBJ2-1; D unclear. In germline, CDR1 is SGHDT, CDR2 YYEEEE. Trimming shortened V by 3 bases and J by 6 bases, and 16 bases separated the two germline ends. This CDR3 spans 15 amino acids.

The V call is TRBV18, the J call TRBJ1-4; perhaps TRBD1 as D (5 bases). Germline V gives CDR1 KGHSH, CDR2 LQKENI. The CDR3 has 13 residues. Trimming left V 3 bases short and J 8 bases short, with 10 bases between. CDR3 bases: TGTGCCAGCTCACCGGGGGGGGAAGAAAAACTGTTTTTT. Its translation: CASSPGGEEKLFF.

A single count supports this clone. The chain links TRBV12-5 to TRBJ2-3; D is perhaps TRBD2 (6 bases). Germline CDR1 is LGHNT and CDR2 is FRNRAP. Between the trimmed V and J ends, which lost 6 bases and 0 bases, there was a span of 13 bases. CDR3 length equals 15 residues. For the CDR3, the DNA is TGTGCTAGTGGGCCAGCGGGCTATAGCACAGATACGCAGTATTTT. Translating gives CASGPAGYSTDTQYF.

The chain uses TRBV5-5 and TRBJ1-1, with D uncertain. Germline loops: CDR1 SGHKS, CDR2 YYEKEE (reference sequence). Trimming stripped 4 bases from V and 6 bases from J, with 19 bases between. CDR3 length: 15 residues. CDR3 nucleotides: TGTGCCAGCAGCGTTAAAGGGATGAACGCCCCTGAAGCTTTCTTT. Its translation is CASSVKGMNAPEAFF.